The 22 T cell receptor beta chains listed next were all sequenced from one sample in a study of T cell responses to AZD1222 COVID-19 vaccine. The assay was immunoSEQ multiplex PCR, and TCRdb's table has in-frame clones only and misses some. The table has 100,000 to 140,000 clones, about 90% seen once. This sample comprised peripheral blood, obtained on day 0 of AZD1222 vaccination. The receptors here all came from an adult in good health.

This clone was observed a single time. This sequence joins TRBV7-2 and TRBJ2-7; D call uncertain. Germline CDR1 is SGHTA and CDR2 is FQGNSA. Trimming left V 4 bases short and J 6 bases short, with 7 bases between. The CDR3 is 11 amino acids. The CDR3 DNA sequence: TGTGCCAGCAGCTATGGTATCGAGCAGTACTTC. It specifies CASSYGIEQYF.

This clone was counted once. The V and J genes are TRBV25-1 and TRBJ2-1, with TRBD1 matching over 10 bases. Unmatched junction bases numbered 5, after V lost 4 bases and J lost 2 bases. The CDR3 is made up of 16 amino acids. Germline CDR1 MGHDK, CDR2 SYGVNS. CDR3 DNA: TGTGCCAGCAGTGTACTCGGGACAGGGGCCTACAATGAGCAGTTCTTC. Amino acids: CASSVLGTGAYNEQFF.

V usage is TRBV12-3 or TRBV12-4 and J usage is TRBJ2-7; weak D call: TRBD1 (6 bases). The CDR3 has 13 residues. V was clipped by 6 bases and J by 2 bases, with 11 bases between them. The CDR3 bases are TGTGCCAGCAGGCCAGGGGTCGCCTACGAGCAGTACTTC. This gives the protein CASRPGVAYEQYF.

This chain links TRBV4-3 with TRBJ2-2; no firm D call. The germline CDR1 and CDR2 sequences are LGHNA and YSLEER. Trimming took off 6 bases at V and 7 bases at J, with 15 bases between the two ends. The CDR3 has 14 residues. The DNA of the CDR3 is TGCGCCAGCAGGGGTTCCCGCGGAGTCGGGGAGCTGTTTTTT. It codes for CASRGSRGVGELFF.

The table lists this clone with a few counts. The chain links TRBV7-9 to TRBJ1-4; D might be TRBD1 (5 bases). This CDR3 contains 13 residues. Trimming left V 7 bases short and J 5 bases short, with 11 bases between. CDR1 is SEHNR and CDR2 is FQNEAQ in the germline V gene (reference sequence). The CDR3 nucleotides are TGTGCCAGCAACCCCAGGGAGAATGAAAAACTGTTTTTT. This codes for CASNPRENEKLFF.

As DNA, the CDR3 is TGCGCCAGCAGCCAAGATTTGGGCAAAAACTGGGAGGGCTACACCTTC. This sequence encodes CASSQDLGKNWEGYTF. The chain links TRBV4-3 to TRBJ1-2; D unresolved. V lost 0 bases, J lost 8 bases, and 19 bases lay in between. Per germline, CDR1 LGHNA and CDR2 YSLEER. The CDR3 is made up of 16 amino acids.

V and J are TRBV9 and TRBJ1-1; D gene unclear. The V end lost 0 bases, the J end lost 5 bases, and 14 bases lay between the germline ends. CDR3 size: 15 residues. Germline-derived CDR1 and CDR2 are SGDLS and YYNGEE. DNA of the CDR3: TGTGCCAGCAGCGTAGTTCAAGGGAGGAGAACTGAAGCTTTCTTT. It encodes CASSVVQGRRTEAFF. Using reference TRBV9 and TRBJ1-1 for the parts outside the CDR3, the full variable domain is DSGVTQTPKHLITATGQRVTLRCSPRSGDLSVYWYQQSLDQGLQFLIQYYNGEERAKGNILERFSAQQFPDLHSELNLSSLELGDSALYFCASSVVQGRRTEAFFGQGTRLTVV.

The chain carries TRBV19 and TRBJ1-1, with TRBD1 as a possible D gene (6 bases). V dropped 0 bases and J dropped 10 bases, with 12 bases sitting between them. Germline values: CDR1 LNHDA, CDR2 SQIVND (reference sequence). The CDR3 has 13 amino acids. The CDR3 nucleotides are TGTGCCAGTAGTATAGATCATGGGGGGCGAGCTTTCTTT. Protein: CASSIDHGGRAFF.

V usage is TRBV9 and J usage is TRBJ1-2; D gene unclear. The V gene lost 0 bases and the J gene lost 5 bases, with 20 bases spanning the gap. The CDR3 consists of 17 residues. Germline lookup yields CDR1 SGDLS and CDR2 YYNGEE. In DNA, the CDR3 is TGTGCCAGCAGCGTAGCTGGAGAAGGAAGAAGGGAGTATGGCTACACCTTC. This gives the protein CASSVAGEGRREYGYTF.

This sequence joins TRBV10-3 and TRBJ1-1; TRBD1 is a possible D gene (5 bases). Between the trimmed V and J ends, which lost 6 bases and 0 bases, there was a span of 8 bases. CDR3 length equals 13 residues. Germline CDR1 and CDR2: ENHRY and SYGVKD. The CDR3 sequence is CAIRTDMNTEAFF. The DNA of the CDR3 is TGTGCCATCAGGACAGACATGAACACTGAAGCTTTCTTT.

V gene TRBV4-3 combines with J gene TRBJ2-7; 9 bases match TRBD1. J lost 3 bases, V lost 0 bases, and 9 bases had no gene match. The CDR3 consists of 17 residues. The V gene's germline CDR1 is LGHNA and CDR2 YSLEER. The CDR3 region is CASSQEASGQGIYEQYF. The DNA for the CDR3 is TGCGCCAGCAGCCAAGAAGCTTCGGGACAGGGCATCTACGAGCAGTACTTC.

The CDR3 here is CASSQAAGTVTDTQYF. The DNA of the CDR3 is TGTGCCAGCTCCCAAGCCGCGGGGACCGTTACAGATACGCAGTATTTT. The J gene is TRBJ2-3, the V gene TRBV18, with a weak D call TRBD2 (6 bases). This CDR3 contains 16 residues. The V gene's germline CDR1 is KGHSH and CDR2 LQKENI. Deletions cut 6 bases from V and 3 bases from J, with 19 bases between. The full variable domain, with the rest looked up from reference TRBV18 and TRBJ2-3, is NAGVMQNPRHLVRRRGQEARLRCSPMKGHSHVYWYRQLPEEGLKFMVYLQKENIIDESGMPKERFSAEFPKEGPSILRIQQVVRGDSAAYFCASSQAAGTVTDTQYFGPGTRLTVL.

The V call is TRBV5-4, the J call TRBJ2-3; D is possibly TRBD2 (5 bases). The CDR3 runs 14 residues. The germline CDR1 and CDR2 sequences are SGHNT and YYREEE (reference sequence). Trimming cost V 2 bases and J 2 bases, with 9 bases left between them. CDR3 DNA: TGTGCCAGCAGCTTCGGAGGAGTCACAGATACGCAGTATTTT. Translation: CASSFGGVTDTQYF. Full variable domain (missing parts from reference TRBV5-4 and TRBJ2-3): ETGVTQSPTHLIKTRGQQVTLRCSSQSGHNTVSWYQQALGQGPQFIFQYYREEENGRGNFPPRFSGLQFPNYSSELNVNALELDDSALYLCASSFGGVTDTQYFGPGTRLTVL.

The gene calls are TRBV7-2 and TRBJ1-4; D gene uncertain. V was trimmed by 1 base and J by 3 bases, leaving 12 bases between them. Germline values: CDR1 SGHTA, CDR2 FQGNSA. The CDR3 consists of 16 residues. DNA of the CDR3: TGTGCCAGCAGCTTAGGTCAGGCTCTCCCTAATGAAAAACTGTTTTTT. This translates into CASSLGQALPNEKLFF.

The chain joins TRBV3-1 (or the pseudogene TRBV3-2) to TRBJ1-1; D not resolved. The CDR3 contains 14 residues. Germline values: CDR1 LGHDT, CDR2 YNNKEL (reference sequence). Trimming stripped 7 bases from V and 8 bases from J, with 20 bases between. CDR3 residues: CASTTSGDTREAFF. The CDR3 coding sequence is TGTGCCAGCACCACGAGTGGAGACACCAGAGAAGCTTTCTTT.

The J gene is TRBJ1-2, the V gene TRBV5-5; 7 positions agree with TRBD1. CDR1 is SGHKS and CDR2 is YYEKEE in the germline V gene (reference sequence). V was clipped by 0 bases and J by 4 bases; unmatched bases: 6. The CDR3 runs 15 residues. The CDR3 region is CASSLEVRGAYGYTF. The CDR3 DNA reads as TGTGCCAGCAGCTTGGAGGTCAGGGGGGCCTATGGCTACACCTTC.

This chain joins TRBV3-1 (or the pseudogene TRBV3-2) and TRBJ1-2, with 7 bases identical to TRBD1. V lost 10 bases, J lost 0 bases, and 11 bases stayed unmatched. The CDR3 is 15 residues long. Per the germline V gene, CDR1 is LGHDT and CDR2 is YNNKEL (reference sequence). CDR3 loop: CATQGQRLTNYGYTF. The CDR3 region has the DNA TGTGCCACTCAGGGACAGCGACTTACTAACTATGGCTACACCTTC.

This chain uses TRBV3-1 (or the pseudogene TRBV3-2) with TRBJ2-3, with a possible D match to TRBD2 (5 bases). Trimming shortened V by 4 bases and J by 2 bases, and 16 bases separated the two germline ends. Germline V gene lookup returns CDR1 LGHDT and CDR2 YNNKEL (reference sequence). The CDR3 length is 16 residues. The CDR3 DNA follows: TGTGCCAGCAGCCTCCACAGCGGCGTTTACACAGATACGCAGTATTTT. Protein: CASSLHSGVYTDTQYF.

The DNA of the CDR3 is TGTGCCAGCAGCCAAACCCAGGGGGAAGGTGAAAAACTGTTTTTT. It specifies CASSQTQGEGEKLFF. The chain uses TRBV7-7 and TRBJ1-4; 7 bases fit TRBD1. The CDR3 length is 15 residues. Germline values: CDR1 SSHAT, CDR2 FNYEAQ (reference sequence). Trimming took 5 bases from V and 7 from J; bases not matched to a gene: 10.

J is TRBJ2-2 and V is TRBV10-2; maybe TRBD1 (6 bases). The CDR3 runs 15 residues. Germline values: CDR1 WSHSY, CDR2 SAAADI. Trimming removed 4 bases at V and 1 base at J, with 10 bases between. CDR3 nucleotides: TGCGCCAGCAGTGTTTGGGGGCTGAACACCGGGGAGCTGTTTTTT. Protein sequence: CASSVWGLNTGELFF.

The rearrangement uses TRBV5-5 and TRBJ2-7, with TRBD1 as a possible D gene (6 bases). There are 13 residues in the CDR3. Germline V gene sequence: CDR1 SGHKS, CDR2 YYEKEE (reference sequence). The V end lost 4 bases, the J end lost 4 bases, and 12 bases lay between the germline ends. Here the CDR3 DNA reads TGTGCCAGCAGCCCAGACAGGAGGTACGAGCAGTACTTC. Translating it yields CASSPDRRYEQYF. Supplemented by reference TRBV5-5 and TRBJ2-7, the full variable domain reads DAGVTQSPTHLIKTRGQQVTLRCSPISGHKSVSWYQQVLGQGPQFIFQYYEKEERGRGNFPDRFSARQFPNYSSELNVNALLLGDSALYLCASSPDRRYEQYFGPGTRLTVT.

J is TRBJ1-1 and V is TRBV19, with D perhaps matching TRBD1 (6 bases). CDR1 and CDR2 from the germline V gene are LNHDA and SQIVND (reference sequence). This CDR3 has 13 residues. With 4 bases removed from V and 4 bases from J, the gap between germline ends came to 10 bases. The CDR3 reads CASSRGQGTEAFF. The CDR3 nucleotides are TGTGCCAGTAGTAGGGGGCAAGGCACTGAAGCTTTCTTT. The complete variable domain, with remaining parts taken from reference TRBV19 and TRBJ1-1, reads DGGITQSPKYLFRKEGQNVTLSCEQNLNHDAMYWYRQDPGQGLRLIYYSQIVNDFQKGDIAEGYSVSREKKESFPLTVTSAQKNPTAFYLCASSRGQGTEAFFGQGTRLTVV.